What follows is one TCR beta chain and its context. Its antigen is not identified. The record originates from a study of beta chain features in type 1 diabetes. Whole-study findings and limits: Among all four CD4+ subsets, Type 1 diabetes patients had TCRB CDR3s that were moderately but significantly shorter.

V was pared by 0 bases and J by 3 bases, with 14 bases between. CDR1 is SGHDN and CDR2 is FVKESK in the germline V gene. The CDR3 contains 16 residues. The authors reverse transcribed all of the isolated RNA, so sequencing captured expressed TCRB transcripts. Some clones are missing from TCRdb's copy, which holds only in-frame ones; the method was immunoSEQ multiplex PCR. The sample has over 600,000 clones; 9.5% to 15% are singletons. The sample consisted of naive CD4+ T cells from blood. The sequence was collected from a man aged 25-45 years with type 1 diabetes. The chain carries TRBV14 and TRBJ1-2, with D unresolved. This CDR3 reads CASSQEVGYGYYGYTF. The CDR3 bases are TGTGCCAGCAGCCAAGAGGTAGGCTACGGATACTATGGCTACACCTTC.